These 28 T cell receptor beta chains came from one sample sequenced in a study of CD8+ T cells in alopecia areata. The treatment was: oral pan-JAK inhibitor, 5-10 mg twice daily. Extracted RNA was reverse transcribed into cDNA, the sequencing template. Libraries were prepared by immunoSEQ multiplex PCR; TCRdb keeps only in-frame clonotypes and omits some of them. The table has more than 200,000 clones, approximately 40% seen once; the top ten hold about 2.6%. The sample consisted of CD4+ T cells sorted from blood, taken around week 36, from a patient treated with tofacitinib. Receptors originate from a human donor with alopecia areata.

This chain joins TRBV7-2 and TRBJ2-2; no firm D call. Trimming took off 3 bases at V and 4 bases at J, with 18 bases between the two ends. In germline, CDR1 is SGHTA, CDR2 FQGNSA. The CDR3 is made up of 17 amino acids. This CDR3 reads CASSFRRPSGGTGELFF. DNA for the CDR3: TGTGCCAGCAGCTTTCGTCGCCCCTCGGGCGGCACCGGGGAGCTGTTTTTT. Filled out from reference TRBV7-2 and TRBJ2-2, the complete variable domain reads GAGVSQSPSNKVTEKGKDVELRCDPISGHTALYWYRQSLGQGLEFLIYFQGNSAPDKSGLPSDRFSAERTGGSVSTLTIQRTQQEDSAVYLCASSFRRPSGGTGELFFGEGSRLTVL.

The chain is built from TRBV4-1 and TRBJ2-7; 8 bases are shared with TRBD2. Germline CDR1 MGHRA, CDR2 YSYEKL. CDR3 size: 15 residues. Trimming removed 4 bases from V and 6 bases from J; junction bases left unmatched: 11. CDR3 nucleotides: TGCGCCAGCAGCCGGCCGGACGGGAGGGCCGGCGAGCAGTACTTC. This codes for CASSRPDGRAGEQYF.

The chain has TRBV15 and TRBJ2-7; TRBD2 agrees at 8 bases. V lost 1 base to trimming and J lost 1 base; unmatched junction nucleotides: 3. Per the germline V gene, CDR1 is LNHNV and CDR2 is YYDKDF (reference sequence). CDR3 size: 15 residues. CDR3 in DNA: TGTGCCACCAGCAGAGGCCGGGGGGGGTCCTACGAGCAGTACTTC. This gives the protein CATSRGRGGSYEQYF. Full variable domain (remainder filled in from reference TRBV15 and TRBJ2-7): DAMVIQNPRYQVTQFGKPVTLSCSQTLNHNVMYWYQQKSSQAPKLLFHYYDKDFNNEADTPDNFQSRRPNTSFCFLDIRSPGLGDTAMYLCATSRGRGGSYEQYFGPGTRLTVT.

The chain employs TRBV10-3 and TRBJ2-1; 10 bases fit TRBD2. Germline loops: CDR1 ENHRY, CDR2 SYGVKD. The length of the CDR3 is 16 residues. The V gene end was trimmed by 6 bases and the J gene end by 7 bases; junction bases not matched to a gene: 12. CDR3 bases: TGTGCCATCAGCGAATCAACTAGCGGGACTTGGAATGAGCAGTTCTTC. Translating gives CAISESTSGTWNEQFF.

The CDR3 DNA reads as TGTGCCAGCAGTTTATCCAGGTCCCAAGAGACCCAGTACTTC. This codes for CASSLSRSQETQYF. The chain couples TRBV27 to TRBJ2-5; D is unresolved. Deletions cut 0 bases from V and 1 base from J, with 6 bases between. Germline CDR1 is MNHEY and CDR2 is SMNVEV (reference sequence). The CDR3 extends over 14 amino acids.

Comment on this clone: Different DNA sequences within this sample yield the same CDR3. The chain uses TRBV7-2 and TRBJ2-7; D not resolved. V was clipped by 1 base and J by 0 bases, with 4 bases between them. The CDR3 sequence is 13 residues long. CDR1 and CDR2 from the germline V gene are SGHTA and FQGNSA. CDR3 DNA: TGTGCCAGCAGCTTAGGCGTCTCCTACGAGCAGTACTTC. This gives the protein CASSLGVSYEQYF.

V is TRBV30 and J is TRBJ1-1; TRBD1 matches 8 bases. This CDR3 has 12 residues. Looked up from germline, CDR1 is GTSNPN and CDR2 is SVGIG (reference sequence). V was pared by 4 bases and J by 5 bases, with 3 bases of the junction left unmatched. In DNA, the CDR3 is TGTGCCTGGACAGGGGGCTGGACTGAAGCTTTCTTT. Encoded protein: CAWTGGWTEAFF. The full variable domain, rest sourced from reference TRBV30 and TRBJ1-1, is SQTIHQWPATLVQPVGSPLSLECTVEGTSNPNLYWYRQAAGRGLQLLFYSVGIGQISSEVPQNLSASRPQDRQFILSSKKLLLSDSGFYLCAWTGGWTEAFFGQGTRLTVV.

CDR3 bases: TGTGCCAGCAGCTTGGAGATTGAGGGCCGTGGCTATGGCTACACCTTC. Amino acid sequence: CASSLEIEGRGYGYTF. The V call is TRBV5-6, the J call TRBJ1-2; D is uncertain. V dropped 0 bases and J dropped 4 bases, with 16 bases sitting between them. The CDR3 totals 16 residues. From germline, CDR1 is SGHDT and CDR2 YYEEEE.

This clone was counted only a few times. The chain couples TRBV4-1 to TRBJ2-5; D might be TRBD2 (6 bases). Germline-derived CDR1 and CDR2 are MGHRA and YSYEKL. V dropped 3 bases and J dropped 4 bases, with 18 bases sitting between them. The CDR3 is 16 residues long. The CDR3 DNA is TGCGCCAGCAGCCAGGGGTGGGGGGTTTTTCGAGAGACCCAGTACTTC. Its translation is CASSQGWGVFRETQYF.

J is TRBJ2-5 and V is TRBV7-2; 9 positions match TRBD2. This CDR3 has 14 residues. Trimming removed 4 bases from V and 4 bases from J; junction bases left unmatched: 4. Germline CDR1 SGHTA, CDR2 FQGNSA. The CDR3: CASSSPGLAETQYF. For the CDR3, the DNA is TGTGCCAGCAGCTCTCCGGGACTAGCAGAGACCCAGTACTTC.

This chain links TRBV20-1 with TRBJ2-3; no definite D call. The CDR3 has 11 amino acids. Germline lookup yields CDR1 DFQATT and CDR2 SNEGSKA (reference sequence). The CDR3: CSPKVADTQYF. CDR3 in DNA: TGCAGCCCCAAGGTGGCAGATACGCAGTATTTT.

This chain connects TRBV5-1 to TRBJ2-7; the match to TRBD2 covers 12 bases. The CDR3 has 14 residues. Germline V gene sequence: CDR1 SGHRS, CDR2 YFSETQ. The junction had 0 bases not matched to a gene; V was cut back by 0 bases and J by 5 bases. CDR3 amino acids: CASSLGLAGDEQYF. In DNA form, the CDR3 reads TGCGCCAGCAGCTTGGGACTAGCGGGAGACGAGCAGTACTTC.

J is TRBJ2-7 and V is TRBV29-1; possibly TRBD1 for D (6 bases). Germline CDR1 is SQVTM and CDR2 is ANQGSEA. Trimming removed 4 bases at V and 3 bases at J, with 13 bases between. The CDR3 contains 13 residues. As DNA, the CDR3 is TGCAGCGTTGGTCTTGGGGGCGACTACGAGCAGTACTTC. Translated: CSVGLGGDYEQYF.

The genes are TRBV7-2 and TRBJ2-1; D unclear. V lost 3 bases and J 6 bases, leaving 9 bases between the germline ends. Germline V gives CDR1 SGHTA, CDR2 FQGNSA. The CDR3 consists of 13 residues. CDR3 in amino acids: CASSFASTNEQFF. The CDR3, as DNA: TGTGCCAGCAGCTTCGCTTCGACCAATGAGCAGTTCTTC.

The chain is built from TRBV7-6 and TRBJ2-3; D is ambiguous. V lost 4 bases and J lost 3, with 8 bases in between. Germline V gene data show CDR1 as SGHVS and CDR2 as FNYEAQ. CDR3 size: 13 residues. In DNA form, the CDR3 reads TGTGCCAGCAGCTCCCGGGCGACAGATACGCAGTATTTT. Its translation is CASSSRATDTQYF. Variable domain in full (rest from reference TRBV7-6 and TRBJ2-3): GAGVSQSPRYKVTKRGQDVALRCDPISGHVSLYWYRQALGQGPEFLTYFNYEAQQDKSGLPNDRFSAERPEGSISTLTIQRTEQRDSAMYRCASSSRATDTQYFGPGTRLTVL.

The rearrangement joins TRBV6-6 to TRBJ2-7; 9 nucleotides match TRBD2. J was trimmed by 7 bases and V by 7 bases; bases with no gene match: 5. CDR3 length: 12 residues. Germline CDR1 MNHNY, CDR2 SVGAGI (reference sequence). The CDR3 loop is CASTLAGVEQYF. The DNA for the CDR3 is TGTGCCAGCACCTTAGCGGGAGTTGAGCAGTACTTC.

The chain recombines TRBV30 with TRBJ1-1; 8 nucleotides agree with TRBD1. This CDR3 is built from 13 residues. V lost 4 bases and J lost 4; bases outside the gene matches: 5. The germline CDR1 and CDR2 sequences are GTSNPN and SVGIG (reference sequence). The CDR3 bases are TGTGCCTGGACAAAGACAGGGGTCACTGAAGCTTTCTTT. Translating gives CAWTKTGVTEAFF.

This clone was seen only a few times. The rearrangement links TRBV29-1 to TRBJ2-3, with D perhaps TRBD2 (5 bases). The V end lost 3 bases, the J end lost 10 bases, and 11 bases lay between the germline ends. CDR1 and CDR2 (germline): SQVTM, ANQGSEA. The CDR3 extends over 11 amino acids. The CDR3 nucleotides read TGCAGCGTTGAGGCGCTAGCCGCGCAGTATTTT. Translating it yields CSVEALAAQYF.

The CDR3 DNA reads TGTGCCAGCAGCTTCGGCTACGCAGATACGCAGTATTTT. Residues: CASSFGYADTQYF. V usage is TRBV7-3 and J usage is TRBJ2-3, with D hard to call. V shed 3 bases and J shed 4 bases, with 8 bases lying between them. This CDR3 is built from 13 residues. Germline V CDR1 and CDR2: SGHTA, FQGTGA.

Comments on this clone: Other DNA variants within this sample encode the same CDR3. The CDR3 region is CASSLTRYEQYF. DNA for the CDR3: TGCGCCAGCAGCTTGACACGCTACGAGCAGTACTTC. This sequence joins TRBV5-1 and TRBJ2-7; D call uncertain. Germline V CDR1 and CDR2: SGHRS, YFSETQ. Trimming stripped 1 base from V and 3 bases from J, with 5 bases between. There are 12 residues in the CDR3. The full variable domain, rest sourced from reference TRBV5-1 and TRBJ2-7, is KAGVTQTPRYLIKTRGQQVTLSCSPISGHRSVSWYQQTPGQGLQFLFEYFSETQRNKGNFPGRFSGRQFSNSRSEMNVSTLELGDSALYLCASSLTRYEQYFGPGTRLTVT.

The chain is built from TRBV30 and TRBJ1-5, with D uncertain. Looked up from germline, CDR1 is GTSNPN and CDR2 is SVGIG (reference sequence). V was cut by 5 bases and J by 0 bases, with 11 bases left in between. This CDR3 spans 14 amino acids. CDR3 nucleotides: TGTGCCTGGTCCCCTGGCGGTAGCAATCAGCCCCAGCATTTT. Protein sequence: CAWSPGGSNQPQHF.

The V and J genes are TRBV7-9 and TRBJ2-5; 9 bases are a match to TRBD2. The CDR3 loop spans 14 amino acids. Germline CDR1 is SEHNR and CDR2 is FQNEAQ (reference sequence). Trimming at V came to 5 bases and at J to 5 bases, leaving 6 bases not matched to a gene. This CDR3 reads CASSLGTSWETQYF. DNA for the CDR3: TGTGCCAGCAGCCTCGGGACTAGCTGGGAGACCCAGTACTTC.

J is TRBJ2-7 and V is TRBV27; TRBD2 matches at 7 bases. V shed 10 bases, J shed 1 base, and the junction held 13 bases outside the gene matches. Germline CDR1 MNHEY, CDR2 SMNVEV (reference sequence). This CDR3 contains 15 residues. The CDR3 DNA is TGTGCCATCTCGCGAGGGGCGGGAGTGTCCTACGAGCAGTACTTC. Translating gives CAISRGAGVSYEQYF.

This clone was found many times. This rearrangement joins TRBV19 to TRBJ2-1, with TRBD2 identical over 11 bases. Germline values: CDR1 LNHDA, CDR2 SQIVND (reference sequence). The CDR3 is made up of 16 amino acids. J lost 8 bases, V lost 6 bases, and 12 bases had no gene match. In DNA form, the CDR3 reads TGTGCCAGTAGCGGATACGGACTAGCGGGTATGGATGAGCAGTTCTTC. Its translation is CASSGYGLAGMDEQFF.

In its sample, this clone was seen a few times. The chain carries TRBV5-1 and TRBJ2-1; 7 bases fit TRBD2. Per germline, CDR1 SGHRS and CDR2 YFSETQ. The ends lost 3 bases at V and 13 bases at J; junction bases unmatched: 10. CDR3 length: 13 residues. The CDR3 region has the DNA TGCGCCAGCAGCTGGGGGTCAGGCGGGAGACAGTTCTTC. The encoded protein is CASSWGSGGRQFF. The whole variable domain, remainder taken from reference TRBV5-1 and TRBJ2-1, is KAGVTQTPRYLIKTRGQQVTLSCSPISGHRSVSWYQQTPGQGLQFLFEYFSETQRNKGNFPGRFSGRQFSNSRSEMNVSTLELGDSALYLCASSWGSGGRQFFGPGTRLTVL.

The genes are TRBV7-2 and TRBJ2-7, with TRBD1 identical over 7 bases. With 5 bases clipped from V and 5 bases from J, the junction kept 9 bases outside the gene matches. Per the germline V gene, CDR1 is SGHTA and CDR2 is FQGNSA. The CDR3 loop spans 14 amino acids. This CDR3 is CASSGRQGPHEQYF. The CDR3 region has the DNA TGTGCCAGCAGCGGCCGACAGGGACCCCACGAGCAGTACTTC.

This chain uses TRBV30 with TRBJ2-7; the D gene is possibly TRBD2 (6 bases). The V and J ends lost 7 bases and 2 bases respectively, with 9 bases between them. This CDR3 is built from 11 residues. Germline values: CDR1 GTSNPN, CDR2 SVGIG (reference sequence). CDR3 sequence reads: CAYWGAYEQYF. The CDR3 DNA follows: TGTGCCTACTGGGGGGCCTACGAGCAGTACTTC.

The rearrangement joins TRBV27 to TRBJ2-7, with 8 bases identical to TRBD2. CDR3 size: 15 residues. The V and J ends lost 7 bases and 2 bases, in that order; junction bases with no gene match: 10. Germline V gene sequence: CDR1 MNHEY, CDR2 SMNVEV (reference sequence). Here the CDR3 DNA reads TGTGCCAGCACCATCGGGGGGGGACTGACCTACGAGCAGTACTTC. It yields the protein CASTIGGGLTYEQYF.